The text below deals with one TCR beta chain. Antigen unknown. This record comes from a study of T cells in Graves' hyperthyroidism and ophthalmopathy. The authors deemed Graves' hyperthyroidism stable absent ophthalmopathy progression within 18 months. Orbital computed tomography and thyroid ultrasound, together with serum TRAb and thyroxine and clinical symptoms, were used for diagnoses. The source material, RNA transcripts, was used to amplify TCR beta CDR3 regions. TCR CDR3 regions were first amplified by RT-PCR with HTBI primers. TCRdb itself ran the multiplex PCR reads through MiXCR, one entry per CDR3 protein. The sample lists fewer than 600,000 distinct CDR3 sequences; around an eighth were seen once. The germline gives CDR1 LNHDA, CDR2 SQIVND (reference sequence). CDR3 size: 13 residues. J was trimmed by 7 bases and V by 8 bases; bases with no gene match: 9. Study results and caveats: Ophthalmopathy and stable hyperthyroidism were separated by a 13 V-J model. With a median lead of about 6.9 months before onset, the model predicted ophthalmopathy.

Sample: blood. The chain uses TRBV19 and TRBJ1-1, with TRBD1 matching 8 bases. The TCR sequence derives from a woman aged 18-29 years with Graves' hyperthyroidism. CDR3 region: CASSLDRANEAFF. CDR3 coding DNA: TGTGCCAGTTCTTTGGACAGGGCAAATGAAGCTTTCTTT.